This TCR beta chain was identified in a study of blood T cell repertoires in COVID-19. Study details: Whether acute or convalescent, the COVID-19 samples came from the United States, Italy and Spain. The cDNA or gDNA used as material had been derived from T cells, B-cell-depleted T cells, or PBMCs.

Clones were read by immunoSEQ multiplex PCR, and TCRdb kept only the in-frame ones, dropping some. The sample lists roughly 290,000 clones; 70% to 90% were seen once. This CDR3 spans 15 amino acids. Germline V gene data show CDR1 as MNHEY and CDR2 as SMNVEV (reference sequence). Trimming took 8 bases from V and 5 from J, leaving 18 bases between them. The clonotype originates from a man aged 25 to 40 who had recovered from COVID-19. Input material: PBMCs or T cells enriched from blood (not recorded which). The chain employs TRBV27 and TRBJ1-4; possible D gene TRBD1, 5 bases. CDR3 loop: CASGRVGSLNEKLFF. The CDR3 bases are TGTGCCAGCGGCAGGGTGGGGTCTTTAAATGAAAAACTGTTTTTT.